The following is a T cell receptor (beta chain) sequence with its context. The antigen is not known. The data stem from a study of beta chain features in type 1 diabetes. TCRB transcripts that were expressed got sequenced, as all of the isolated RNA had been reverse transcribed. Data came from immunoSEQ multiplex PCR; TCRdb stores just in-frame clones and leaves some out. The data show about 190,000 clones, roughly 8% seen once. Study results and caveats: Patients with Type 1 diabetes showed moderately but significantly shorter TCRB CDR3s in all four CD4+ subsets.

Germline lookup yields CDR1 SGHTA and CDR2 FQGNSA. V trimming: 2 bases; J trimming: 4 bases; junction bases outside the gene matches: 0. CDR3 length: 14 amino acids. Sequenced: central memory CD4+ T cells from blood. This chain links TRBV7-2 with TRBJ2-5; 11 bases are shared with TRBD2. The clonotype was recovered from a woman between 35 and 50 years old with type 1 diabetes. CDR3 amino acids: CASSLLAGGETQYF. The CDR3 DNA reads TGTGCCAGCAGCTTACTAGCGGGAGGAGAGACCCAGTACTTC. The whole variable domain, filled in from reference TRBV7-2 and TRBJ2-5, reads GAGVSQSPSNKVTEKGKDVELRCDPISGHTALYWYRQSLGQGLEFLIYFQGNSAPDKSGLPSDRFSAERTGGSVSTLTIQRTQQEDSAVYLCASSLLAGGETQYFGPGTRLLVL.